The 26 T cell receptor beta chains given below trace back to one sample, sequenced in a study of T cells in Graves' hyperthyroidism and ophthalmopathy. Amplification of TCR beta CDR3 regions used RNA as the template. The TCR CDR3 was amplified in a first-round RT-PCR using the HTBI primer set. Each CDR3 protein gets one entry after TCRdb re-called the multiplex PCR reads with MiXCR. The sample consists of hundreds of thousands of distinct CDR3 sequences, roughly 13% of them appearing once. Sample: blood. These TCRs come from a woman in her thirties with Graves' hyperthyroidism that later progressed to Graves' ophthalmopathy.

This rearrangement joins TRBV4-1 to TRBJ2-7; a weak D match, TRBD1 (6 bases). CDR3 size: 14 residues. Per germline, CDR1 MGHRA and CDR2 YSYEKL. V was cut by 4 bases and J by 5 bases, with 15 bases left in between. CDR3 sequence (DNA): TGCGCCAGCAGCCGTGGTGGGGGCGCAGACGAGCAGTACTTC. Protein: CASSRGGGADEQYF.

This clonotype has at least ten counts. The chain couples TRBV2 to TRBJ1-1; no reliable D call. Between the trimmed V and J ends, which lost 8 bases and 1 base, there was a span of 14 bases. Germline CDR1 reads SNHLY; CDR2 reads FYNNEI. The CDR3 length is 14 residues. The CDR3 here is CASWAGNGNTEAFF. CDR3 nucleotides: TGTGCCAGCTGGGCGGGGAATGGGAACACTGAAGCTTTCTTT.

The rearrangement joins TRBV7-9 to TRBJ1-1; D ambiguous. Germline V gives CDR1 SEHNR, CDR2 FQNEAQ (reference sequence). Deletions cut 4 bases from V and 1 base from J, with 10 bases between. This CDR3 has 14 residues. The CDR3 region is CASSYAVENTEAFF. The CDR3 DNA sequence: TGTGCCAGCAGCTATGCGGTTGAGAACACTGAAGCTTTCTTT.

As regards this clonotype: This clone may be a read error of a much larger clone one base away. V is TRBV20-1 and J is TRBJ1-2, with 7 bases matching TRBD1. With V trimmed by 3 bases and J by 7 bases, 11 bases remained unmatched. The CDR3 length is 14 residues. In germline, CDR1 is DFQATT, CDR2 SNEGSKA (reference sequence). The CDR3, as DNA: TGCAGTGCTAGCAAGACAGGGACCATCCCTGGCTACACCTTC. Amino acid sequence: CSASKTGTIPGYTF.

In this sample, this clonotype turned up many times. CDR3 sequence: CASSLGSLVVAKNIQYF. The CDR3 DNA reads as TGTGCCAGCAGCTTAGGAAGCCTTGTTGTAGCCAAAAACATTCAGTACTTC. The J gene is TRBJ2-4, the V gene TRBV7-8, with unresolved D. Trimming cost V 1 base and J 0 bases, with 13 bases left between them. The germline V gene encodes CDR1 SGHVS and CDR2 FQNEAQ. This CDR3 has 17 amino acids.

Ten or more counts support this clonotype. The chain is built from TRBV28 and TRBJ2-2; TRBD1 aligns across 9 bases. V was clipped by 5 bases and J by 0 bases; unmatched bases: 7. Looked up from germline, CDR1 is MDHEN and CDR2 is SYDVKM. The CDR3 consists of 17 residues. The chain's CDR3 is CASSTPGTGTNTGELFF. The CDR3 DNA follows: TGTGCCAGCAGTACCCCCGGGACAGGGACGAACACCGGGGAGCTGTTTTTT.

This clonotype has only a few counts. A much larger clone differs from this one at a single base, so this may be a read error. The chain recombines TRBV7-9 with TRBJ2-7; 7 bases agree with TRBD2. This CDR3 has 16 amino acids. Germline V gene lookup returns CDR1 SEHNR and CDR2 FQNEAQ (reference sequence). CDR3 protein: CASSSSSPSGPYKQYF. As DNA, the CDR3 is TGTGCCAGCAGCTCCTCCTCCCCTAGCGGCCCCTACAAGCAGTACTTC.

This clonotype came up many times. The CDR3, as DNA: TGTGCCAGCACAAGACTAGGAGTCGGAGAGACCCAGTACTTC. This sequence encodes CASTRLGVGETQYF. This chain connects TRBV6-2 or TRBV6-3 to TRBJ2-5; D is possibly TRBD2 (6 bases). Trimming shortened V by 7 bases and J by 4 bases, and 16 bases separated the two germline ends. There are 14 residues in the CDR3. CDR1 is MNHEY and CDR2 is SVGEGT in the germline V gene.

The chain uses TRBV7-9 and TRBJ1-6, with 8 bases that match TRBD1. The germline gives CDR1 SEHNR, CDR2 FQNEAQ (reference sequence). The CDR3 runs to 16 residues. V trimming: 1 base; J trimming: 9 bases; junction bases outside the gene matches: 8. The CDR3 DNA follows: TGTGCCAGCAGCTTAGGGACCGGGACAGGAGGTTCACCCCTCCACTTT. The encoded protein is CASSLGTGTGGSPLHF.

This clonotype came up many times. V gene TRBV2 combines with J gene TRBJ2-1; 8 bases are shared with TRBD2. The CDR3 contains 16 residues. The J segment lost 6 bases and the V segment lost 6 bases, leaving 13 bases of the junction unmatched. In germline, CDR1 is SNHLY, CDR2 FYNNEI. For the CDR3, the DNA is TGTGCCAGCAGGCCGGCCGGGAGCGGGAGTAGCAATGAGCAGTTCTTC. This codes for CASRPAGSGSSNEQFF.

In this sample, this clonotype turned up many times. This rearrangement joins TRBV19 to TRBJ1-6; D may be TRBD1 (5 bases). V shed 7 bases and J shed 4 bases, with 8 bases lying between them. This CDR3 is 13 amino acids long. Germline loops: CDR1 LNHDA, CDR2 SQIVND (reference sequence). The DNA for the CDR3 is TGTGCCAGTACTCAGGGTTATAATTCACCCCTCCACTTT. Residues: CASTQGYNSPLHF.

In this sample, this clonotype turned up a few times. The rearrangement links TRBV7-9 to TRBJ2-3; perhaps TRBD1 as D (5 bases). The V gene lost 9 bases and the J gene lost 0 bases, with 13 bases spanning the gap. CDR1 is SEHNR and CDR2 is FQNEAQ in the germline V gene (reference sequence). The CDR3 has 14 residues. This CDR3 is CASDTGFSTDTQYF. The CDR3 region has the DNA TGTGCCAGTGACACAGGTTTTAGCACAGATACGCAGTATTTT.

The genes are TRBV11-1 and TRBJ2-1; 14 bases match TRBD2. Germline V lookup: CDR1 SGHAT, CDR2 FQDESV (reference sequence). This CDR3 contains 18 residues. J gave up 0 bases and V 4 bases, and 5 bases lay outside the gene matches. Written as DNA, the CDR3 is TGTGCCAGCAGCTCCGGGACTAGCGGGGGACTCTCCTACAATGAGCAGTTCTTC. Its translation: CASSSGTSGGLSYNEQFF.

Ten or more counts support this clonotype. The chain joins TRBV11-1 to TRBJ2-7; 7 bases map to TRBD2. Germline-derived CDR1 and CDR2 are SGHAT and FQDESV (reference sequence). Trimming removed 4 bases from V and 7 bases from J; junction bases left unmatched: 7. This CDR3 spans 13 amino acids. The CDR3 loop reads CASSSERGPEQYF. DNA of the CDR3: TGTGCCAGCAGCTCGGAGCGGGGACCGGAGCAGTACTTC.

The chain carries TRBV20-1 and TRBJ1-2; D might be TRBD1 (6 bases). CDR1 is DFQATT, CDR2 SNEGSKA, per germline (reference sequence). V gave up 0 bases and J gave up 4 bases, with 18 bases separating them. The CDR3 loop spans 16 amino acids. Here the CDR3 reads CSARDHRGPRGYGYTF. DNA of the CDR3: TGCAGTGCTAGAGATCACCGGGGGCCCAGGGGCTATGGCTACACCTTC.

This clonotype was seen many times. The chain links TRBV9 to TRBJ1-1, with a possible D match to TRBD1 (6 bases). The CDR3 consists of 15 residues. Germline V gene data show CDR1 as SGDLS and CDR2 as YYNGEE. Trimming took 0 bases from V and 4 from J, leaving 13 bases between them. The chain's CDR3 is CASSVEIGTRTEAFF. The CDR3 bases are TGTGCCAGCAGCGTAGAGATCGGGACACGCACTGAAGCTTTCTTT.

The sample holds many counts of this clonotype. The chain links TRBV28 to TRBJ2-7, with 7 bases lining up with TRBD1. This CDR3 comprises 15 residues. V gave up 5 bases and J gave up 0 bases; unmatched junction bases: 7. Germline V gene data show CDR1 as MDHEN and CDR2 as SYDVKM. The CDR3, as DNA: TGTGCCAGCAGTACCGTCGGGACAGTCTCCTACGAGCAGTACTTC. Protein sequence: CASSTVGTVSYEQYF. The variable domain in full, with the rest retrieved from reference TRBV28 and TRBJ2-7, is DVKVTQSSRYLVKRTGEKVFLECVQDMDHENMFWYRQDPGLGLRLIYFSYDVKMKEKGDIPEGYSVSREKKERFSLILESASTNQTSMYLCASSTVGTVSYEQYFGPGTRLTVT.

This clonotype has at least ten counts. CDR3 region: CASSESSRYEQYF. CDR3 sequence (DNA): TGTGCCAGCAGTGAATCCAGCAGATACGAGCAGTACTTC. The chain has TRBV2 and TRBJ2-7; D gene ambiguous. There are 13 residues in the CDR3. V was pared by 2 bases and J by 4 bases, with 9 bases between. CDR1 SNHLY and CDR2 FYNNEI come from the germline V gene. Complete variable domain (other parts from reference TRBV2 and TRBJ2-7): EPEVTQTPSHQVTQMGQEVILRCVPISNHLYFYWYRQILGQKVEFLVSFYNNEISEKSEIFDDQFSVERPDGSNFTLKIRSTKLEDSAMYFCASSESSRYEQYFGPGTRLTVT.

Many counts were recorded for this clonotype. V is TRBV27 and J is TRBJ2-2; possibly TRBD1 or TRBD2 for D (5 bases each). CDR3 size: 15 residues. V was clipped by 4 bases and J by 4 bases, with 13 bases between them. CDR1 MNHEY and CDR2 SMNVEV come from the germline V gene (reference sequence). The CDR3 loop is CASSSTGTATGELFF. In DNA form, the CDR3 reads TGTGCCAGCAGTTCTACCGGGACCGCCACCGGGGAGCTGTTTTTT.

This clonotype was detected many times. The chain links TRBV18 to TRBJ2-5; the D is unclear. The CDR3 extends over 13 amino acids. Trimming stripped 3 bases from V and 5 bases from J, with 10 bases between. Germline-derived CDR1 and CDR2 are KGHSH and LQKENI. The DNA of the CDR3 is TGTGCCAGCTCACCTCCCCCCCCGGAGACCCAGTACTTC. This translates into CASSPPPPETQYF.

In the case of this clonotype: This clone may be a read error of a much larger clone one base away. The rearrangement links TRBV2 to TRBJ2-2; D gene unclear. V dropped 6 bases and J dropped 0 bases, with 11 bases sitting between them. The germline V gene encodes CDR1 SNHLY and CDR2 FYNNEI. The CDR3 sequence is 15 residues long. The CDR3 here is CASSHPVANTGELFF. The CDR3 bases are TGTGCCAGCAGCCACCCGGTCGCGAACACCGGGGAGCTGTTTTTT.

The V and J genes are TRBV5-5 and TRBJ1-3; no clear D gene. The CDR3 totals 14 residues. Trimming left V 0 bases short and J 1 base short, with 5 bases between. CDR1 is SGHKS and CDR2 is YYEKEE in the germline V gene (reference sequence). CDR3 sequence reads: CASSLVVSGNTIYF. For the CDR3, the DNA is TGTGCCAGCAGCTTGGTGGTTTCTGGAAACACCATATATTTT.

This clonotype was detected many times. The chain couples TRBV24-1 to TRBJ2-2, with TRBD2 matching 8 bases. V dropped 4 bases and J dropped 1; count of bases not matched to a gene: 4. Germline CDR1 is KGHDR and CDR2 is SFDVKD. The CDR3 spans 16 residues. In DNA form, the CDR3 reads TGTGCCACCAGTGACCAGCGGGGGATGAACACCGGGGAGCTGTTTTTT. It is translated as CATSDQRGMNTGELFF.

This clonotype occurred many times. This rearrangement joins TRBV15 to TRBJ2-3; the match to TRBD2 covers 7 bases. V trimming: 0 bases; J trimming: 8 bases; junction bases outside the gene matches: 8. The germline V gene has CDR1 LNHNV and CDR2 YYDKDF (reference sequence). The CDR3 extends over 15 amino acids. Written as DNA, the CDR3 is TGTGCCACCAGCAGAGAGGTGGCGGGAGCTAGTACGCAGTATTTT. Translation: CATSREVAGASTQYF.

The CDR3 protein is CASSYSTRQGVPGANVLTF. CDR3 nucleotide sequence: TGTGCCAGCAGTTACTCGACCCGACAGGGGGTTCCAGGGGCCAACGTCCTGACTTTC. The chain links TRBV6-5 to TRBJ2-6, with TRBD1 matching 9 bases. In germline, CDR1 is MNHEY, CDR2 SVGAGI. Losses at the gene ends were 0 bases for V and 4 bases for J; bases not matched to a gene: 10. The CDR3 length is 19 residues.

This clonotype occurred many times. The chain carries TRBV13 and TRBJ2-7; TRBD2 matches at 8 bases. Trimming cost V 4 bases and J 3 bases; bases outside gene matches: 14. The CDR3 sequence is 17 residues long. Germline V lookup: CDR1 PRHDT, CDR2 FYEKMQ (reference sequence). The DNA of the CDR3 is TGTGCCAGCAGCTCCCGAAGCGGGAGTCAAGCGCACTACGAGCAGTACTTC. Translated: CASSSRSGSQAHYEQYF.